This entry lists 5 T cell receptor beta chains sequenced from one sample in a study of blood T cell repertoires in COVID-19. Using immunoSEQ multiplex PCR, the repertoire was profiled, and TCRdb retains in-frame clones only, with some absent. Of more than 250,000 clones in the sample, 85% to 90% were seen once. Input material: PBMCs or T cells enriched from blood (not recorded which). The receptors originated from a young woman with acute COVID-19.

The V gene is TRBV10-3, the J gene TRBJ2-5, with TRBD1 identical over 8 bases. This CDR3 has 16 amino acids. Losses at the gene ends were 3 bases for V and 4 bases for J; bases not matched to a gene: 10. Germline CDR1 is ENHRY and CDR2 is SYGVKD. The CDR3 coding sequence is TGTGCCATCAGTGATTCCCTCGGACAGGGTGGAGAGACCCAGTACTTC. Residues: CAISDSLGQGGETQYF.

The chain couples TRBV29-1 to TRBJ1-3; D uncertain. CDR3 length: 13 amino acids. Germline CDR1 reads SQVTM; CDR2 reads ANQGSEA. The V gene lost 5 bases and the J gene lost 0 bases, with 8 bases spanning the gap. As DNA, the CDR3 is TGCAGCGTTCAGAGAGGCTCTGGAAACACCATATATTTT. Translation: CSVQRGSGNTIYF.

This clone has just a few counts. The V gene is TRBV6-6, the J gene TRBJ2-6, with D possibly matching TRBD1 (6 bases). The CDR3 is 17 residues long. Germline loops: CDR1 MNHNY, CDR2 SVGAGI (reference sequence). Deletions cut 5 bases from V and 1 base from J, with 15 bases between. CDR3: CASSRIPQGSGANVLTF. Written as DNA, the CDR3 is TGTGCCAGCAGTCGAATTCCACAGGGTTCTGGGGCCAACGTCCTGACTTTC.

This chain links TRBV7-2 with TRBJ2-1; D may be TRBD1 (8 bases). The CDR3 totals 15 residues. CDR1 and CDR2 from the germline V gene are SGHTA and FQGNSA. The V end was cut by 8 bases, the J end by 10 bases, with 24 bases between. CDR3 loop: CASSNSGQGGREQFF. CDR3 bases: TGTGCCAGCTCGAACTCCGGACAGGGAGGGAGAGAGCAGTTCTTC.

The chain couples TRBV19 to TRBJ2-7; tentatively, D is TRBD1 (7 bases). V was clipped by 4 bases and J by 1 base, with 11 bases between them. Germline V gene sequence: CDR1 LNHDA, CDR2 SQIVND (reference sequence). The CDR3 totals 14 residues. The CDR3 loop reads CASSRRGRSYEQYF. CDR3 in DNA: TGTGCCAGTAGTAGGAGGGGGCGATCCTACGAGCAGTACTTC.